The entry below describes one TCR beta chain. Its antigen is unidentified. These data belong to a study of cytomegalovirus exposure and HLA in healthy donors. About the study: An earlier analysis identified 95 million to 120 million unique TCR beta sequences in about 190 million T cells.

Germline CDR1 and CDR2: WSHSY and SAAADI. The ends were cut back, 11 bases at V and 1 base at J, with 14 bases in the middle. This CDR3 region has 13 residues. The study's findings and limits: According to an earlier analysis, most TCR beta V segments yielded productive rearrangements about 87% or about 30% of the time. The study put 150 or so TCR beta chains on its list as cytomegalovirus-associated. Most likely, a cluster of highly shared sequence variants arose as a sequencing artifact.

This PCR relied on a set of 60 Vbeta primers and 13 Jbeta primers. Measured with immunoSEQ multiplex PCR; TCRdb has only the in-frame clones, and not every one. The repertoire holds about 65,000 clones, with about 78% as singletons. Sequences were obtained from PBMCs. The chain links TRBV10-2 to TRBJ1-2, with D unresolved. The source is a girl between 5 and 17 years old in good health and CMV-seropositive. CDR3 amino acids: CAVEGRRNYGYTF. The CDR3 nucleotides read TGCGCCGTAGAGGGCAGACGTAACTATGGCTACACCTTC.